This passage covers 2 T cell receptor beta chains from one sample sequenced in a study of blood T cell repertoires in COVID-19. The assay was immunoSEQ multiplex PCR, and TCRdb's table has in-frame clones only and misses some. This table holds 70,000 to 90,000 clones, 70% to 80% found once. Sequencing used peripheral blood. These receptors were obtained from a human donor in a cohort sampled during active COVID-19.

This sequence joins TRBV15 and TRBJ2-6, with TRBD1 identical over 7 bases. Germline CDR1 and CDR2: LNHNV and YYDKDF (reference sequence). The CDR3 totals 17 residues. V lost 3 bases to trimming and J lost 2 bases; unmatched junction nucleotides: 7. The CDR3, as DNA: TGTGCCACCAGCAGCCCTGACAGGGAAGCTGGGGCCAACGTCCTGACTTTC. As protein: CATSSPDREAGANVLTF.

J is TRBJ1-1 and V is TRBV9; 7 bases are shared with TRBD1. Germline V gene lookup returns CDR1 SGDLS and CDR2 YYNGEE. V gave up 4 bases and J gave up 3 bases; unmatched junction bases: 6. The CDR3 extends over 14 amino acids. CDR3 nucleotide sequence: TGTGCCAGCAGCACCCTAACAGGGGACACTGAAGCTTTCTTT. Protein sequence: CASSTLTGDTEAFF. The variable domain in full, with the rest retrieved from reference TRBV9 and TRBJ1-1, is DSGVTQTPKHLITATGQRVTLRCSPRSGDLSVYWYQQSLDQGLQFLIQYYNGEERAKGNILERFSAQQFPDLHSELNLSSLELGDSALYFCASSTLTGDTEAFFGQGTRLTVV.